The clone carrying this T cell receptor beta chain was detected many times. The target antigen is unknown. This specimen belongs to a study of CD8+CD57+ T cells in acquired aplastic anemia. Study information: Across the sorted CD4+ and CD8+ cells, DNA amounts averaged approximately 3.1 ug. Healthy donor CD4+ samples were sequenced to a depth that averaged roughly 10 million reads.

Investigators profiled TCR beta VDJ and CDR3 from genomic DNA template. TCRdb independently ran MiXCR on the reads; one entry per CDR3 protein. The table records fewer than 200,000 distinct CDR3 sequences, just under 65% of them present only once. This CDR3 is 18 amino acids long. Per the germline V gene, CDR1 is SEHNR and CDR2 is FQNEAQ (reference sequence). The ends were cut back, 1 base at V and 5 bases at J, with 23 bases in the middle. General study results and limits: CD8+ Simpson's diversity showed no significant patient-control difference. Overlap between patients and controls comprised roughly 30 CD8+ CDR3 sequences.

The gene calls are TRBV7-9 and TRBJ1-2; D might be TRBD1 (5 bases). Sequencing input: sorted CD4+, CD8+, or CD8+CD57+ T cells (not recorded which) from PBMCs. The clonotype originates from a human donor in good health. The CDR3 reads CASSLGAASGGEDYGYTF. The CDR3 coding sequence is TGTGCCAGCAGCTTAGGGGCCGCTTCGGGAGGGGAGGATTATGGCTACACCTTC.